These 2 T cell receptor beta chains came from one sample sequenced in a study of early T cells in non-severe SARS-CoV-2 infection. TCRdb called the 5' RACE reads again in MiXCR, with one record for every CDR3 protein. Of roughly 34,000 distinct CDR3 sequences in the sample, under 5.5% were seen once. Sequenced input: whole blood. Receptors were obtained from an adult who was a healthcare worker with PCR-confirmed SARS-CoV-2 infection or an uninfected control (not recorded which).

This clonotype was recorded many times. This chain joins TRBV23-1 and TRBJ2-7, with D uncertain. TRBV23-1 is filed as an ORF, its function uncertain. V was shortened by 3 bases and J by 3 bases, with 12 bases between the two germline ends. CDR3 length: 14 amino acids. DNA for the CDR3: TGCGCCAGCAGTCACTATCGATGTAGCTACGAGCAGTACTTC. Its protein is CASSHYRCSYEQYF.

Regarding this clonotype: A single base separates this from a much larger clone, so it may be a read error. The J gene is TRBJ2-6, the V gene TRBV6-2 or TRBV6-3, with D perhaps TRBD1 or TRBD2 (5 bases each). This CDR3 is built from 13 residues. Germline CDR1 MNHEY, CDR2 SVGEGT. CDR3 amino acids: CGTRPSGANALTF. For the CDR3, the DNA is TGTGGGACTCGGCCCTCTGGGGCCAACGCCCTGACTTTC.